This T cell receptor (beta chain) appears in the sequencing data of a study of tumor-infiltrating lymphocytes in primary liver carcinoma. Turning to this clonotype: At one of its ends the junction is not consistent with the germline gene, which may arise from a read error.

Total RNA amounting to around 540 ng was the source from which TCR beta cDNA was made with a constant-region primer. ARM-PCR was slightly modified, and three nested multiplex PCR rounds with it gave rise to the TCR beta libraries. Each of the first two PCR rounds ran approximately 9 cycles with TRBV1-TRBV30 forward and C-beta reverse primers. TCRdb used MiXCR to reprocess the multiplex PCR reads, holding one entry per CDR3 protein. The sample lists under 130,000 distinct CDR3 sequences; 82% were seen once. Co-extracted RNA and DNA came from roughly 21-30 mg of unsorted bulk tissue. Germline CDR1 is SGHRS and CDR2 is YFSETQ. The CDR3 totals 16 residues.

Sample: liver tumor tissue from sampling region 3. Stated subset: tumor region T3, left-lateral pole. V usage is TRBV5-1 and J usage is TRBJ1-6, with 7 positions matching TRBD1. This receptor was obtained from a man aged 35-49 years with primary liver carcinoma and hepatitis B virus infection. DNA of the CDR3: TGCACCAGCAGTGACAGCCTGACAGGGCATAATTCACCCCTCCACTTT. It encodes CTSSDSLTGHNSPLHF.